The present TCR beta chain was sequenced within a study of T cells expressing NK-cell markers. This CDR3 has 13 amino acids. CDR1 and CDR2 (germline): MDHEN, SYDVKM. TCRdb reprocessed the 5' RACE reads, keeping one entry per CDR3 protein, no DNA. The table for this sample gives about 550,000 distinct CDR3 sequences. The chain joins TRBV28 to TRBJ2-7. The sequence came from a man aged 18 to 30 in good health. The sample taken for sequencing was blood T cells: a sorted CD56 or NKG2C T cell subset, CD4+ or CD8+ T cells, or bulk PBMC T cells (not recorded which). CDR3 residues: CASSPRRGSEQYF. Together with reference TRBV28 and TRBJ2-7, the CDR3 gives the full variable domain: DVKVTQSSRYLVKRTGEKVFLECVQDMDHENMFWYRQDPGLGLRLIYFSYDVKMKEKGDIPEGYSVSREKKERFSLILESASTNQTSMYLCASSPRRGSEQYFGPGTRLTVT.